The clone carrying this T cell receptor beta chain occurred many times. Its matching antigen is unknown. The data belong to a study of CD8+CD57+ T cells in acquired aplastic anemia. Study conclusions and caveats: Patients and controls were found to share about 31 CD8+ CDR3 sequences.

The germline gives CDR1 SGHRS, CDR2 YFSETQ. This CDR3 is built from 18 residues. V trimming: 4 bases; J trimming: 6 bases; junction bases outside the gene matches: 15. Genomic DNA, serving as template, underwent TCR beta VDJ and CDR3 profiling. TCRdb itself ran the reads through MiXCR, one entry per CDR3 protein. This sample carries more than 250,000 distinct CDR3 sequences, approximately 56% of them seen once, and the ten largest clones take 8%. This receptor was obtained from a human donor with severe aplastic anemia or a healthy control (not recorded which). The sequenced sample consisted of sorted CD4+, CD8+, or CD8+CD57+ T cells (not recorded which) from PBMCs. This sequence joins TRBV5-1 and TRBJ2-3, with 12 bases lining up with TRBD2. Written as DNA, the CDR3 is TGCGCCAGCAGCCCACGGACTAGCGGGGATGGCGCGGATGATACGCAGTATTTT. Translation gives CASSPRTSGDGADDTQYF. Using reference TRBV5-1 and TRBJ2-3 for the parts outside the CDR3, the full variable domain is KAGVTQTPRYLIKTRGQQVTLSCSPISGHRSVSWYQQTPGQGLQFLFEYFSETQRNKGNFPGRFSGRQFSNSRSEMNVSTLELGDSALYLCASSPRTSGDGADDTQYFGPGTRLTVL.